These T cell receptor beta chains were read from a single sample in a study of blood T cell repertoires in COVID-19. Assay used: immunoSEQ multiplex PCR; TCRdb lists only in-frame clones, some missing. The profile shows approximately 300,000 clones, roughly 89% of them singletons. The sequenced sample was peripheral blood. The receptor source for this set is a man in his forties with acute or convalescent COVID-19. Each CDR3 is given with its conserved first and last residue. A D gene is named only where the DNA matches it firmly. The size field is filled for only some rows; it gives once, few, many or a size class.

CDR3nt: TGTGCCAGCTCACCCCAGGGTACGGAGACCCAGTACTTC
CDR3aa: CASSPQGTETQYF
d_gene: NA
j_gene: TRBJ2-5
abundance: NA
v_gene: TRBV18

CDR3nt: TGTGCCAGCCGGACTAGCGGGCGGGCCTACGGGGCGCAGTATTTT
CDR3aa: CASRTSGRAYGAQYF
d_gene: TRBD2
j_gene: TRBJ2-3
abundance: NA
v_gene: TRBV2

CDR3nt: TGTGCCTGGAGTTCTCTCGCTGCGCCAACTAATGAAAAACTGTTTTTT
CDR3aa: CAWSSLAAPTNEKLFF
d_gene: NA
j_gene: TRBJ1-4
abundance: NA
v_gene: TRBV30

CDR3nt: TGTGCCAGCTCACCAAAAGGGGGCATTGAAGGCTACACCTTC
CDR3aa: CASSPKGGIEGYTF
d_gene: TRBD1
j_gene: TRBJ1-2
abundance: NA
v_gene: TRBV18

CDR3nt: TGTGCCATCAGTGTTGGACAAGCGAGGTCACCCCTCCACTTT
CDR3aa: CAISVGQARSPLHF
d_gene: NA
j_gene: TRBJ1-6
abundance: NA
v_gene: TRBV10-3

CDR3nt: TGCAGCGTTCATCGGGGGAACGAGCAGTACTTC
CDR3aa: CSVHRGNEQYF
d_gene: NA
j_gene: TRBJ2-7
abundance: NA
v_gene: TRBV29-1

CDR3nt: TGCGCCAGCAGTGGGACAGGGTTATCAGATACGCAGTATTTT
CDR3aa: CASSGTGLSDTQYF
d_gene: TRBD1
j_gene: TRBJ2-3
abundance: NA
v_gene: TRBV10-2

CDR3nt: TGTGCCAGCAGTTTTGGATTCGGAGACTATGGCTACACCTTC
CDR3aa: CASSFGFGDYGYTF
d_gene: NA
j_gene: TRBJ1-2
abundance: NA
v_gene: TRBV27

CDR3nt: TGTGCCAGCAGTTACTCGGAGGGTTATAATTCACCCCTCCACTTT
CDR3aa: CASSYSEGYNSPLHF
d_gene: NA
j_gene: TRBJ1-6
abundance: NA
v_gene: TRBV6-5

CDR3nt: TGTGCCAGCAGTGAAGCTCGGGGGATTCCAGACATTCAGTACTTC
CDR3aa: CASSEARGIPDIQYF
d_gene: NA
j_gene: TRBJ2-4
abundance: NA
v_gene: TRBV6-1

CDR3nt: TGCAGCGTCGAGGGAGAGGGCGCCATATATTTT
CDR3aa: CSVEGEGAIYF
d_gene: NA
j_gene: TRBJ1-3
abundance: NA
v_gene: TRBV29-1

CDR3nt: TGTGCCAGCAGTTTTAGAGTGGCCTACGAGCAGTACTTC
CDR3aa: CASSFRVAYEQYF
d_gene: NA
j_gene: TRBJ2-7
abundance: NA
v_gene: TRBV28

CDR3nt: TGTGCCAGCAGCTTTTCGGTTCAGGGGGGCGAGCAGTACTTC
CDR3aa: CASSFSVQGGEQYF
d_gene: NA
j_gene: TRBJ2-7
abundance: NA
v_gene: TRBV5-8

CDR3nt: TGTGCCAGCAGCACCCGGGACAGGGCTTTCTATGGCTACACCTTC
CDR3aa: CASSTRDRAFYGYTF
d_gene: TRBD1
j_gene: TRBJ1-2
abundance: NA
v_gene: TRBV6-2/TRBV6-3

CDR3nt: TGTGCCAGCAGCTTAGATAAAATTGAAGCTTTCTTT
CDR3aa: CASSLDKIEAFF
d_gene: NA
j_gene: TRBJ1-1
abundance: NA
v_gene: TRBV7-8

CDR3nt: TGTGCCAGCAGTTTATTTGGGGCACAGCCCCAGCATTTT
CDR3aa: CASSLFGAQPQHF
d_gene: NA
j_gene: TRBJ1-5
abundance: NA
v_gene: TRBV12-3/TRBV12-4

CDR3nt: TGTGCCAGCAGTAAAGAGGGACTCCTCTCTGGGGCCAACGTCCTGACTTTC
CDR3aa: CASSKEGLLSGANVLTF
d_gene: NA
j_gene: TRBJ2-6
abundance: NA
v_gene: TRBV6-1

CDR3nt: TGCGCCAGCAGCTTGGGGGACAGGGGTGGCTACACCTTC
CDR3aa: CASSLGDRGGYTF
d_gene: TRBD1
j_gene: TRBJ1-2
abundance: once
v_gene: TRBV5-1

CDR3nt: TGTGCCAGCAGCCAAGATGGGATCGGGGTGGGCCGGACTGAAGCTTTCTTT
CDR3aa: CASSQDGIGVGRTEAFF
d_gene: NA
j_gene: TRBJ1-1
abundance: NA
v_gene: TRBV3-1/TRBV3-2

CDR3nt: TGTGCCAGCAGCGGCCGGACAGGAACTAATGAAAAACTGTTTTTT
CDR3aa: CASSGRTGTNEKLFF
d_gene: TRBD1
j_gene: TRBJ1-4
abundance: NA
v_gene: TRBV9

CDR3nt: TGTGCCTGGAGCTACAGGGAAACTTTCTTT
CDR3aa: CAWSYRETFF
d_gene: NA
j_gene: TRBJ1-1
abundance: NA
v_gene: TRBV30

CDR3nt: TGCAGCGTTGAAGAAATAGTAGGGGGCTTATCGGCTTTCTTT
CDR3aa: CSVEEIVGGLSAFF
d_gene: TRBD1
j_gene: TRBJ1-1
abundance: NA
v_gene: TRBV29-1

CDR3nt: TGTGCCAGCAGTGACAGGTTATCCTACGAGCAGTACTTC
CDR3aa: CASSDRLSYEQYF
d_gene: NA
j_gene: TRBJ2-7
abundance: NA
v_gene: TRBV2

CDR3nt: TGTGCCAGCAGCCCGAGTGGGGGCCGATCGAACACCGGGGAGCTGTTTTTT
CDR3aa: CASSPSGGRSNTGELFF
d_gene: NA
j_gene: TRBJ2-2
abundance: NA
v_gene: TRBV7-6

CDR3nt: TGTGCCAGCAAGAGTGAGGGAAATCAGCCCCAGCATTTT
CDR3aa: CASKSEGNQPQHF
d_gene: NA
j_gene: TRBJ1-5
abundance: once
v_gene: TRBV2

CDR3nt: TGTGCCAGCAGTGAGCGACAGGGTTTCAACGAGCAGTTCTTC
CDR3aa: CASSERQGFNEQFF
d_gene: TRBD1
j_gene: TRBJ2-1
abundance: NA
v_gene: TRBV6-1

CDR3nt: TGTGCCAGCAGTCGGGGACAGGGTATAATATTTGCCGCCTACGAGCAGTACTTC
CDR3aa: CASSRGQGIIFAAYEQYF
d_gene: TRBD1
j_gene: TRBJ2-7
abundance: NA
v_gene: TRBV5-4

CDR3nt: TGTGCCACCAGCAGACCAATCCCCATGAACACTGAAGCTTTCTTT
CDR3aa: CATSRPIPMNTEAFF
d_gene: NA
j_gene: TRBJ1-1
abundance: NA
v_gene: TRBV15

CDR3nt: TGTGCCAGCGGATTACAGGGGGAGGCCTACAATGAGCAGTTCTTC
CDR3aa: CASGLQGEAYNEQFF
d_gene: TRBD1
j_gene: TRBJ2-1
abundance: NA
v_gene: TRBV2

CDR3nt: TGTGCCAGCAGTTCCTCGGAGGACGAGCAGTACTTC
CDR3aa: CASSSSEDEQYF
d_gene: NA
j_gene: TRBJ2-7
abundance: NA
v_gene: TRBV7-2

CDR3nt: TGTGCCAGCAGCTTCGGTCGGGGCAATGAGCAGTTCTTC
CDR3aa: CASSFGRGNEQFF
d_gene: NA
j_gene: TRBJ2-1
abundance: NA
v_gene: TRBV7-2

CDR3nt: TGTGCCTGGAGTCAGGGGGGCTACGAGCAGTACTTC
CDR3aa: CAWSQGGYEQYF
d_gene: NA
j_gene: TRBJ2-7
abundance: NA
v_gene: TRBV30

CDR3nt: TGTGCCAGCAGTAAATCTACTTCACCCCTCCACTTT
CDR3aa: CASSKSTSPLHF
d_gene: NA
j_gene: TRBJ1-6
abundance: NA
v_gene: TRBV2

CDR3nt: TGTGCCAGCAGCCGAGAGGGATATGGCTACACCTTC
CDR3aa: CASSREGYGYTF
d_gene: NA
j_gene: TRBJ1-2
abundance: once
v_gene: TRBV6-5

CDR3nt: TGTGCCAGCCAGCAGTCAGCCGGAGGCGAGCAGTACTTC
CDR3aa: CASQQSAGGEQYF
d_gene: NA
j_gene: TRBJ2-7
abundance: NA
v_gene: TRBV6-5

CDR3nt: TGCGCCAGCAGTTCTGGAACAGGACCCTCCTCTGGAAACACCATATATTTT
CDR3aa: CASSSGTGPSSGNTIYF
d_gene: NA
j_gene: TRBJ1-3
abundance: NA
v_gene: TRBV5-1

CDR3nt: TGTGCCAGCAGGCAGAGCGGGGGGGCGTACGAGCAGTACTTC
CDR3aa: CASRQSGGAYEQYF
d_gene: TRBD2
j_gene: TRBJ2-7
abundance: NA
v_gene: TRBV2

CDR3nt: TGTGCCAGCAGCCAAGATGACGGAGACTACGAGCAGTACTTC
CDR3aa: CASSQDDGDYEQYF
d_gene: NA
j_gene: TRBJ2-7
abundance: NA
v_gene: TRBV4-2

CDR3nt: TGCGCCAGCAGCCAAGAAACAGCTTTCTATGGCTACACCTTC
CDR3aa: CASSQETAFYGYTF
d_gene: NA
j_gene: TRBJ1-2
abundance: once
v_gene: TRBV4-1

CDR3nt: TGTGCCAGCAGCCAAGACGGGGAGGGCACTGAAGCTTTCTTT
CDR3aa: CASSQDGEGTEAFF
d_gene: NA
j_gene: TRBJ1-1
abundance: once
v_gene: TRBV4-2

CDR3nt: TGTGCTAGTGGGACGGAGTACTCTGGAAACACCATATATTTT
CDR3aa: CASGTEYSGNTIYF
d_gene: NA
j_gene: TRBJ1-3
abundance: once
v_gene: TRBV12-5

CDR3nt: TGCGCCAGCAGCAGGGAATCCAAAAACATTCAGTACTTC
CDR3aa: CASSRESKNIQYF
d_gene: NA
j_gene: TRBJ2-4
abundance: NA
v_gene: TRBV10-1

CDR3nt: TGCGCCAGCAGCTTAGTCCCTCAGGGCAGCTATGGCTACACCTTC
CDR3aa: CASSLVPQGSYGYTF
d_gene: NA
j_gene: TRBJ1-2
abundance: NA
v_gene: TRBV5-1

CDR3nt: TGTGCCAGCAGCTCCCTCTCCTCTGGAAACACCATATATTTT
CDR3aa: CASSSLSSGNTIYF
d_gene: NA
j_gene: TRBJ1-3
abundance: once
v_gene: TRBV5-6

CDR3nt: TGTGCCAGCAGTGAAAGGAGATCTGGGGCCAACGTCCTGACTTTC
CDR3aa: CASSERRSGANVLTF
d_gene: NA
j_gene: TRBJ2-6
abundance: NA
v_gene: TRBV2

CDR3nt: TGTGCCAGTAGTAGGCAAGATACGCAGTATTTT
CDR3aa: CASSRQDTQYF
d_gene: NA
j_gene: TRBJ2-3
abundance: NA
v_gene: TRBV19

CDR3nt: TGTGCTAGTGGTTCCCCGACAGGGGTGAACACTGAAGCTTTCTTT
CDR3aa: CASGSPTGVNTEAFF
d_gene: TRBD1
j_gene: TRBJ1-1
abundance: once
v_gene: TRBV12-5

CDR3nt: TGTGCCAGTAGTACTCGGGACTCCATGACAGATACGCAGTATTTT
CDR3aa: CASSTRDSMTDTQYF
d_gene: NA
j_gene: TRBJ2-3
abundance: NA
v_gene: TRBV19

CDR3nt: TGTGCCAGCAGTTACTCAGGGACCTACGAGCAGTACTTC
CDR3aa: CASSYSGTYEQYF
d_gene: NA
j_gene: TRBJ2-7
abundance: NA
v_gene: TRBV2

CDR3nt: TGTGCCAGCAGCCGACAGGTTAGCTCTGGAAACACCATATATTTT
CDR3aa: CASSRQVSSGNTIYF
d_gene: NA
j_gene: TRBJ1-3
abundance: NA
v_gene: TRBV5-8

CDR3nt: TGTGCCATCAGTGAGCGGAGTTATAGCAATCAGCCCCAGCATTTT
CDR3aa: CAISERSYSNQPQHF
d_gene: NA
j_gene: TRBJ1-5
abundance: NA
v_gene: TRBV10-3